These T cell receptor beta chains were read from a single sample in a study of blood T cell repertoires in COVID-19. Generated by immunoSEQ multiplex PCR, the TCRdb table keeps only in-frame clones and is missing some. The table has 70,000 to 80,000 clones, 70% to 80% seen once. Sequencing was performed on peripheral blood. These receptors originate from a human donor in a cohort sampled during active COVID-19. The CDR3 runs from the conserved cysteine through the conserved F or W. D genes are given only for firm matches. Size tells how often a clone was seen (once, few, many) or the class of an expanded clone, and some rows leave it out.

TRBD2	-	TRBV9	TRBJ2-7	CASSVNSGGYEQYF	TGTGCCAGCAGCGTAAATAGCGGGGGCTACGAGCAGTACTTC
-	few	TRBV27	TRBJ2-1	CASSLIGSVVNEQFF	TGTGCCAGCAGTTTAATCGGGAGTGTGGTCAATGAGCAGTTCTTC
TRBD1	-	TRBV6-5	TRBJ2-7	CASTRGQSSYEQYF	TGTGCCAGCACTCGGGGACAGAGCTCCTACGAGCAGTACTTC
TRBD1	once	TRBV2	TRBJ2-1	CASRSRTGVNNEQFF	TGTGCCAGCAGGAGCAGGACAGGGGTAAACAATGAGCAGTTCTTC
-	-	TRBV6-2/TRBV6-3	TRBJ2-5	CASSYPGANQETQYF	TGTGCCAGCAGTTATCCAGGGGCTAACCAAGAGACCCAGTACTTC
-	-	TRBV5-4	TRBJ2-1	CASSPGGADEQFF	TGTGCCAGCAGCCCCGGTGGGGCTGATGAGCAGTTCTTC
-	-	TRBV19	TRBJ2-5	CASGQVVGPQETQYF	TGTGCCAGCGGCCAGGTCGTGGGCCCCCAAGAGACCCAGTACTTC
-	-	TRBV19	TRBJ1-4	CASSTGNLNEKLFF	TGTGCCAGTAGTACAGGAAACCTTAATGAAAAACTGTTTTTT
-	-	TRBV5-6	TRBJ1-2	CASSLERGYGYTF	TGTGCCAGCAGCTTGGAAAGGGGGTATGGCTACACCTTC
-	-	TRBV5-5	TRBJ1-4	CASSPLDSPSEFF	TGTGCCAGCAGCCCATTGGACAGCCCCTCGGAGTTTTTT
-	-	TRBV4-2	TRBJ1-4	CASSPGTSTTNEKLFF	TGTGCCAGCAGCCCCGGGACATCTACAACTAATGAAAAACTGTTTTTT
-	-	TRBV7-2	TRBJ1-5	CASSRTNRGQPQHF	TGTGCCAGCAGCCGGACTAACCGGGGTCAGCCCCAGCATTTT
TRBD2	-	TRBV3-1/TRBV3-2	TRBJ2-5	CASSARGLAGGQYQETQYF	TGTGCCAGCAGCGCCCGGGGACTAGCGGGGGGTCAGTACCAAGAGACCCAGTACTTC
TRBD2	-	TRBV11-2	TRBJ2-2	CASSRVGGTNTGELFF	TGTGCCAGCAGCCGCGTCGGGGGGACGAACACCGGGGAGCTGTTTTTT
TRBD1	-	TRBV4-1	TRBJ2-6	CASSQIAGGASSGANVLTF	TGCGCCAGCAGCCAGATTGCAGGGGGCGCGAGCTCTGGGGCCAACGTCCTGACTTTC
TRBD1	-	TRBV5-1	TRBJ2-5	CASSLARVDRGDGETQYF	TGCGCCAGCAGCTTGGCTAGGGTAGACAGGGGAGATGGGGAGACCCAGTACTTC
-	-	TRBV3-1/TRBV3-2	TRBJ1-1	CARSRTGGWAEAFF	TGTGCCCGCAGTCGTACGGGGGGGTGGGCTGAAGCTTTCTTT
TRBD1	-	TRBV23-1	TRBJ2-2	CASSHLGTGTGELFF	TGCGCCAGCAGTCACCTAGGGACAGGGACCGGGGAGCTGTTTTTT
-	-	TRBV30	TRBJ2-5	CAWSVARAGGETQYF	TGTGCCTGGAGTGTAGCTAGGGCTGGCGGGGAGACCCAGTACTTC
-	few	TRBV2	TRBJ1-1	CASNVRLNTEAFF	TGTGCCAGCAATGTCAGGTTGAACACTGAAGCTTTCTTT
TRBD1	-	TRBV5-6	TRBJ1-5	CASSLGTGGNQPQHF	TGTGCCAGCAGCTTGGGGACAGGGGGTAATCAGCCCCAGCATTTT
-	once	TRBV28	TRBJ1-1	CASSGVNTEAFF	TGTGCCAGCAGCGGGGTTAACACTGAAGCTTTCTTT
TRBD1	-	TRBV3-1/TRBV3-2	TRBJ1-6	CASSQGRGPSPLHF	TGTGCCAGCAGCCAAGGCAGGGGGCCTTCACCCCTCCACTTT
-	once	TRBV27	TRBJ1-4	CASTTTGFGEKLFF	TGTGCCAGCACAACTACAGGGTTCGGAGAAAAACTGTTTTTT